Sequencing of this T cell receptor beta chain was carried out in a study of T cell responses to AZD1222 COVID-19 vaccine. General study findings and limits: Breadth and depth of Spike-specific TCRs rose after two AZD1222 doses.

Only in-frame clones appear in the TCRdb table, and some are missing; sequencing was by immunoSEQ multiplex PCR. The sample gives 150,000 to 200,000 clones, about 92% of which show up once; 1% to 1.5% is in the top ten. The V end lost 5 bases, the J end lost 0 bases, and 11 bases lay between the germline ends. Germline V lookup: CDR1 LNHDA, CDR2 SQIVND (reference sequence). CDR3 length: 15 amino acids. Regarding this clone: What it recognizes is unknown.

The clonotype was recovered from an adult who received the AZD1222 COVID-19 vaccine. Specimen: peripheral blood, collected 28 days after the second AZD1222 dose. The chain employs TRBV19 and TRBJ2-1; the D gene is possibly TRBD2 (6 bases). CDR3 amino acids: CASSPHGGSYNEQFF. The CDR3 nucleotides read TGTGCCAGTAGTCCCCACGGGGGCTCCTACAATGAGCAGTTCTTC.